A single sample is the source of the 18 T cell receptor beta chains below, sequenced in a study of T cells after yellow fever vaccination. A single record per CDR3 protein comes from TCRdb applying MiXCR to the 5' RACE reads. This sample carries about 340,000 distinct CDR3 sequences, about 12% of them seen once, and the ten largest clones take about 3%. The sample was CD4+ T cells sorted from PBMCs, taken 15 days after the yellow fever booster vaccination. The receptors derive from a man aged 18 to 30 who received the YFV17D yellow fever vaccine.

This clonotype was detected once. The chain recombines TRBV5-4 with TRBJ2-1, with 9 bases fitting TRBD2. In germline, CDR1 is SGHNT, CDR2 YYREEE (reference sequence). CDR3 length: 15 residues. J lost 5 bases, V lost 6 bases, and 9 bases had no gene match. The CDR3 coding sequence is TGTGCCAGCACCAGGAGAGCGGGGGGCAACAATGAGCAGTTCTTC. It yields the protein CASTRRAGGNNEQFF.

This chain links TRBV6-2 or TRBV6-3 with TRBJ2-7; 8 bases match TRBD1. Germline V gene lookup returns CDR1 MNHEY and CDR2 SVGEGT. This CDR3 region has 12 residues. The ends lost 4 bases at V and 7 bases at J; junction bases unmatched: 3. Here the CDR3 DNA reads TGTGCCAGCAGTTGGACAGGGATGGAGCAGTACGTC. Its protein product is CASSWTGMEQYV.

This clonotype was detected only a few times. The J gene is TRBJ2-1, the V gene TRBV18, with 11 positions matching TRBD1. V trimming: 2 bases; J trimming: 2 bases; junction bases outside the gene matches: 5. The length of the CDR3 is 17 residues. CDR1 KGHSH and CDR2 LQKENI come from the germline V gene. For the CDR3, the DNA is TGTGCCAGCTCACCAAGGACAGGGGGCGCAACCTACAATGAGCAGTTCTTC. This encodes CASSPRTGGATYNEQFF. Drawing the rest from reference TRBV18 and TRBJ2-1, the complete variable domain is NAGVMQNPRHLVRRRGQEARLRCSPMKGHSHVYWYRQLPEEGLKFMVYLQKENIIDESGMPKERFSAEFPKEGPSILRIQQVVRGDSAAYFCASSPRTGGATYNEQFFGPGTRLTVL.

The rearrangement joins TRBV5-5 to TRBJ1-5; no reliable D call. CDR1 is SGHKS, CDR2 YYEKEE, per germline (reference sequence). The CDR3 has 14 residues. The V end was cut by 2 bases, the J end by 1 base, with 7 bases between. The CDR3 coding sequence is TGTGCCAGCAGCTTCGCCAGAAGCAATCAGCCCCAGCATTTT. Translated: CASSFARSNQPQHF. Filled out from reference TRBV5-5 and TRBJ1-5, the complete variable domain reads DAGVTQSPTHLIKTRGQQVTLRCSPISGHKSVSWYQQVLGQGPQFIFQYYEKEERGRGNFPDRFSARQFPNYSSELNVNALLLGDSALYLCASSFARSNQPQHFGDGTRLSIL.

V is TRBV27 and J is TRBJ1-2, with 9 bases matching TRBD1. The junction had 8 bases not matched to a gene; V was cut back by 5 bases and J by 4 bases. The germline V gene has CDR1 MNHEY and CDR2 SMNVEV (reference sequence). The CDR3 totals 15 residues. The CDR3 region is CASSLTGTGTYGYTF. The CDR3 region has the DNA TGTGCCAGCAGTCTTACCGGGACAGGGACCTATGGCTACACCTTC.

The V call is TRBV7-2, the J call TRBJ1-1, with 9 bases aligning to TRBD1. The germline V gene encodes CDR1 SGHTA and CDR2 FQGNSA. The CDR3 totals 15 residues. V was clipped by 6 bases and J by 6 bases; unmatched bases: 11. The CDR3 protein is CASSRGQGYSSEAFF. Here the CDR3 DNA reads TGTGCCAGCAGTCGGGGACAGGGCTATAGCTCTGAAGCTTTCTTT.

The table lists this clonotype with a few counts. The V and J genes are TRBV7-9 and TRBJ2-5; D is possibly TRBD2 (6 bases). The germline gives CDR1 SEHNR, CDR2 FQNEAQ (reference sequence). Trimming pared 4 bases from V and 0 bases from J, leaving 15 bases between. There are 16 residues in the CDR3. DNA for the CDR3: TGTGCCAGCAGCTACAGTCTGGGGAGGCACCAAGAGACCCAGTACTTC. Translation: CASSYSLGRHQETQYF.

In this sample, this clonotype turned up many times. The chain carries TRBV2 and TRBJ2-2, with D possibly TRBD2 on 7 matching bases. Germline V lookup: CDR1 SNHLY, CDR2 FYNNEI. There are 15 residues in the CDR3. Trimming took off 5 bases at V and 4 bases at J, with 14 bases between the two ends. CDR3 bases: TGTGCCAGCAGTCCCGGGGGGCCCTCCACCGGGGAGCTGTTTTTT. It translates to CASSPGGPSTGELFF.

This CDR3 is CASSETGLRSPLHF. Written as DNA, the CDR3 is TGTGCCAGCAGTGAAACCGGGTTACGTTCACCCCTCCACTTT. J is TRBJ1-6 and V is TRBV25-1; the D is unclear. V was shortened by 2 bases and J by 9 bases, with 11 bases between the two germline ends. This CDR3 is 14 amino acids long. Germline CDR1 reads MGHDK; CDR2 reads SYGVNS.

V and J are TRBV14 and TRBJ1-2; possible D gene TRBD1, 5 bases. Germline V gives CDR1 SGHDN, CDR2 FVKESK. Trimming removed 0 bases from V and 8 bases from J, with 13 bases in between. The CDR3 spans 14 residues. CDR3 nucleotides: TGTGCCAGCAGCCAAGACTCGGGACGGTCCGGCTACACCTTC. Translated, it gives CASSQDSGRSGYTF.

The CDR3 region has the DNA TGTGCCAGCAGTTATCCTTCTATAGGCGTGCTGGCTTTCTTT. Amino acid sequence: CASSYPSIGVLAFF. This rearrangement joins TRBV28 to TRBJ1-1; no clear D gene. The CDR3 runs 14 residues. Trimming took off 4 bases at V and 11 bases at J, with 20 bases between the two ends. Germline lookup yields CDR1 MDHEN and CDR2 SYDVKM.

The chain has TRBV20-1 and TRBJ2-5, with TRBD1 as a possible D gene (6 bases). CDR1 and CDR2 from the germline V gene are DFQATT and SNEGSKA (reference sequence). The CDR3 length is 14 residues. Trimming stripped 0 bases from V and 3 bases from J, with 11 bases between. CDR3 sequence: CSARDPRGEETQYF. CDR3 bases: TGCAGTGCTAGAGATCCCAGGGGCGAAGAGACCCAGTACTTC.

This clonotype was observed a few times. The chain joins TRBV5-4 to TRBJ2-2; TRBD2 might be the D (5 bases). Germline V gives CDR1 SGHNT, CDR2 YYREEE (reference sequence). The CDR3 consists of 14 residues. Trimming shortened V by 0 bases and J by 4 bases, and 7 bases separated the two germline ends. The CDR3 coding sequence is TGTGCCAGCAGCTTGGCTGAGGGCACCGGGGAGCTGTTTTTT. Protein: CASSLAEGTGELFF.

CDR3 DNA: TGTGCCAGCAGCTTTAACCCCGCGGGCCTCGCCTACGAGCAGTACTTC. It codes for CASSFNPAGLAYEQYF. J is TRBJ2-7 and V is TRBV7-6; D perhaps matches TRBD2 (5 bases). This CDR3 has 16 residues. Germline CDR1 SGHVS, CDR2 FNYEAQ. With 3 bases removed from V and 2 bases from J, the gap between germline ends came to 17 bases.

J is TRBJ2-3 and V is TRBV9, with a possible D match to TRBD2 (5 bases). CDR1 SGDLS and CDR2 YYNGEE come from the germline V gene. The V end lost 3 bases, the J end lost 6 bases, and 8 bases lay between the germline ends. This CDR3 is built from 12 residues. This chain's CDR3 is CASSGGEDTQYF. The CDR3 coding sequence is TGTGCCAGCAGCGGTGGGGAGGATACGCAGTATTTT.

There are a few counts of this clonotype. The CDR3 is CASSRLEGNYGYTF. DNA for the CDR3: TGTGCCAGCAGCCGACTGGAGGGTAACTATGGCTACACCTTC. The rearrangement joins TRBV6-2 or TRBV6-3 to TRBJ1-2; no reliable D call. CDR1 and CDR2 (germline): MNHEY, SVGEGT. V lost 6 bases to trimming and J lost 1 base, with 12 bases between them. The CDR3 length is 14 residues.

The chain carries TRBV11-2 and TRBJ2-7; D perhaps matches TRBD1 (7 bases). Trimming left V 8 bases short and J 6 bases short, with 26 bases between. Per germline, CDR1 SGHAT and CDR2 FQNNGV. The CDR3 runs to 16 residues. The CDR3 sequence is CASVYRDSGFGAEQYF. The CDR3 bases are TGTGCCAGCGTCTATCGGGACAGCGGGTTTGGTGCCGAGCAGTACTTC.

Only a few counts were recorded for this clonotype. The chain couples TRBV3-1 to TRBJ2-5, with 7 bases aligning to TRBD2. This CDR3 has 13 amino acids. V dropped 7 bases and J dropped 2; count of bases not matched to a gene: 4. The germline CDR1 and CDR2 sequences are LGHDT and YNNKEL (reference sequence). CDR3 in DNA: TGTGCCAGCACGCGGGGGATTCAAGAGACCCAGTACTTC. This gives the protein CASTRGIQETQYF.